One and the same sample provided the 9 T cell receptor beta chains below, sequenced in a study of OX40 agonist ivuxolimab in advanced cancers. TCRdb keeps only in-frame clones here, not all; method: immunoSEQ multiplex PCR. This table has roughly 17,000 clones, approximately 78% appearing once. The sequences come from CD4+ or CD8+ T cells sorted from blood, collected in a trial of the OX40 agonist ivuxolimab. These receptors all stem from an adult with an advanced solid tumor such as melanoma, head and neck, liver or kidney cancer.

This clone is categorized as medium-sized. The CDR3 sequence: CASRQGGEQFF. The CDR3 region has the DNA TGTGCCAGCAGACAGGGTGGGGAGCAGTTCTTC. V usage is TRBV7-2 and J usage is TRBJ2-1; a possible D gene is TRBD1 (6 bases). There are 11 residues in the CDR3. V lost 6 bases to trimming and J lost 10 bases, with 10 bases between them. Germline lookup yields CDR1 SGHTA and CDR2 FQGNSA.

This rearrangement joins TRBV11-2 to TRBJ1-3; D gene ambiguous. The V and J ends lost 3 bases and 2 bases respectively, with 8 bases between them. CDR3 length equals 14 residues. In germline, CDR1 is SGHAT, CDR2 FQNNGV. CDR3 in amino acids: CASSLGGPGNTIYF. The DNA for the CDR3 is TGTGCCAGCAGCTTGGGTGGCCCTGGAAACACCATATATTTT.

The chain employs TRBV18 and TRBJ2-6; 10 bases agree with TRBD1. This CDR3 spans 17 amino acids. Per the germline V gene, CDR1 is KGHSH and CDR2 is LQKENI. V lost 3 bases, J lost 4 bases, and 6 bases stayed unmatched. CDR3 loop: CASSPDRGFYGANVLTF. The DNA of the CDR3 is TGTGCCAGCTCACCGGACAGGGGGTTTTACGGGGCCAACGTCCTGACTTTC.

J is TRBJ2-6 and V is TRBV13; D might be TRBD1 (5 bases). The CDR3 extends over 16 amino acids. The V and J ends lost 5 bases and 0 bases respectively, with 11 bases between them. The germline V gene encodes CDR1 PRHDT and CDR2 FYEKMQ (reference sequence). The CDR3 DNA sequence: TGTGCCAGCAGCCATACGACAGACTCTGGGGCCAACGTCCTGACTTTC. Encoded protein: CASSHTTDSGANVLTF. The entire variable domain, with the rest obtained from reference TRBV13 and TRBJ2-6, is as follows: AAGVIQSPRHLIKEKRETATLKCYPIPRHDTVYWYQQGPGQDPQFLISFYEKMQSDKGSIPDRFSAQQFSDYHSELNMSSLELGDSALYFCASSHTTDSGANVLTFGAGSRLTVL.

J is TRBJ2-5 and V is TRBV7-9; the match to TRBD2 covers 10 bases. The last part of the DNA fits TRBJ2-7 better; the J call may be wrong. The CDR3 extends over 15 amino acids. The V gene's germline CDR1 is SEHNR and CDR2 FQNEAQ (reference sequence). CDR3 nucleotides: TGTGCCAGCAGCTTGCGGACTAGCGGCCCCTACGAGCAGTACTTC. The encoded protein is CASSLRTSGPYEQYF.

The chain carries TRBV5-1 and TRBJ1-5; D might be TRBD1 (5 bases). V gave up 5 bases and J gave up 1 base, with 7 bases separating them. The CDR3 sequence is 13 residues long. Per germline, CDR1 SGHRS and CDR2 YFSETQ. CDR3 sequence: CASRSGSNQPQHF. The CDR3 nucleotides read TGCGCCAGCAGATCAGGGAGCAATCAGCCCCAGCATTTT.

In nucleotides, the CDR3 is TGTGCCAGCAGCTCTTATAGGGGAGAAGCTTTCTTT. Translating it yields CASSSYRGEAFF. This chain links TRBV13 with TRBJ1-1, with D maybe TRBD1 (5 bases). CDR3 length equals 12 residues. Germline V CDR1 and CDR2: PRHDT, FYEKMQ (reference sequence). Trimming left V 4 bases short and J 8 bases short, with 11 bases between.

The V call is TRBV19, the J call TRBJ2-1, with D uncertain. CDR3 size: 13 residues. Germline V CDR1 and CDR2: LNHDA, SQIVND (reference sequence). Trimming removed 3 bases at V and 4 bases at J, with 7 bases between. CDR3 loop: CASSMTGYNEQFF. CDR3 DNA: TGTGCCAGTAGTATGACCGGTTACAATGAGCAGTTCTTC.

This chain joins TRBV16 and TRBJ2-7, with 10 bases aligning to TRBD2. In germline, CDR1 is KGHSY, CDR2 FQNENV. Trimming cost V 2 bases and J 7 bases; bases outside gene matches: 11. The CDR3 sequence is 16 residues long. The CDR3 here is CASSQPSGRGMMEQYF. CDR3 nucleotide sequence: TGTGCCAGCAGCCAACCAAGCGGGAGGGGAATGATGGAGCAGTACTTC.